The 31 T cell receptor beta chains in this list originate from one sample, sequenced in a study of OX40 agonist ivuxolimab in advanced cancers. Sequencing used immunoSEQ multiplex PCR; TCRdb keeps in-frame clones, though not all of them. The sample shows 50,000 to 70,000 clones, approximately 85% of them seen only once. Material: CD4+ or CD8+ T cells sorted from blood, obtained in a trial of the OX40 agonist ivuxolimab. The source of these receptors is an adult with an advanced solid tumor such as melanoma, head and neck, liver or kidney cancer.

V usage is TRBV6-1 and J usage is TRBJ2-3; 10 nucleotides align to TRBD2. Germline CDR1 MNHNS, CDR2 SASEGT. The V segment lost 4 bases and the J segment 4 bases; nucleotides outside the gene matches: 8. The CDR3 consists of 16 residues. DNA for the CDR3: TGTGCCAGCAGTGGCTATAGCGGGGGGTTCGCAGATACGCAGTATTTT. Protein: CASSGYSGGFADTQYF.

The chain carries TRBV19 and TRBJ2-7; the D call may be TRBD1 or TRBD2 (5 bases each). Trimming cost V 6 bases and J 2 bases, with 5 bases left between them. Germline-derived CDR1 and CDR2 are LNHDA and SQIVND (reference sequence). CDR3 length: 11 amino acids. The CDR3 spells CASRGAYEQYF. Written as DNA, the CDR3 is TGTGCCAGTAGGGGGGCCTACGAGCAGTACTTC.

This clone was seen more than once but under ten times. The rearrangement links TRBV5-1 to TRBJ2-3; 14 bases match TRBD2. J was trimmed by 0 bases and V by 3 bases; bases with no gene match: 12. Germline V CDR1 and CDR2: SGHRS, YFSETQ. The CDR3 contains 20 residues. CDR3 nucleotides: TGCGCCAGCAGCTCCGGACTAGCGGGAGGCCAATCTCCTAGCACAGATACGCAGTATTTT. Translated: CASSSGLAGGQSPSTDTQYF.

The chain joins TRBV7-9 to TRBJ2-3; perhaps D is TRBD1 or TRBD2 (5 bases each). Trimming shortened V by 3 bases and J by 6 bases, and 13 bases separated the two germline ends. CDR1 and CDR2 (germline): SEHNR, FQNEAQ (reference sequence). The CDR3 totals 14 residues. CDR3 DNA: TGTGCCAGCAGCTTGATCGGGGCCGGTGATACGCAGTATTTT. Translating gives CASSLIGAGDTQYF.

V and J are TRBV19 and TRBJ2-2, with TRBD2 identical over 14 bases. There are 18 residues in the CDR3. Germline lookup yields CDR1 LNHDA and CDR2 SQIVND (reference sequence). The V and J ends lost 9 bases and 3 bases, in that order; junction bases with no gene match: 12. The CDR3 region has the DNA TGTGCCAGCAAACCTCGGGGACTAGCGGGGGATTACACCGGGGAGCTGTTTTTT. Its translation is CASKPRGLAGDYTGELFF.

CDR3 DNA: TGTGCCAGCAGCTTAAGTACTAACAATGAGCAGTTCTTC. Residues: CASSLSTNNEQFF. The V gene is TRBV7-3, the J gene TRBJ2-1; no clear D. The CDR3 runs to 13 residues. The V gene's germline CDR1 is SGHTA and CDR2 FQGTGA. Trimming pared 1 base from V and 5 bases from J, leaving 6 bases between.

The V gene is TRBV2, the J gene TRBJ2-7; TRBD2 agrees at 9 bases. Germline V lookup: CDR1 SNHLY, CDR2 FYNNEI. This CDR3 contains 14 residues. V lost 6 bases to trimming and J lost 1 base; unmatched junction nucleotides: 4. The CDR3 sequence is CASSKTSGSYEQYF. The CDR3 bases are TGTGCCAGCAGCAAGACTAGCGGTTCCTACGAGCAGTACTTC.

The CDR3 loop reads CATSRDLLKTADEAFF. In nucleotides, the CDR3 is TGTGCCACCAGCAGAGATCTGTTAAAGACGGCTGATGAAGCTTTCTTT. This sequence joins TRBV15 and TRBJ1-1; D gene ambiguous. The germline V gene has CDR1 LNHNV and CDR2 YYDKDF (reference sequence). The CDR3 loop spans 16 amino acids. Trimming removed 0 bases from V and 7 bases from J, with 18 bases in between.

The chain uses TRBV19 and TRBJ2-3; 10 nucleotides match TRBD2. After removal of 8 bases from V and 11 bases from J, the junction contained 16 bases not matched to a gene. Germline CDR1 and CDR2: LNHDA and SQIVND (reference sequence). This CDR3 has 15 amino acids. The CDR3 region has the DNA TGTGCCAGTGGGGCGACTAGCGGGCCCCTTCGTAGGCAGTATTTT. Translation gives CASGATSGPLRRQYF.

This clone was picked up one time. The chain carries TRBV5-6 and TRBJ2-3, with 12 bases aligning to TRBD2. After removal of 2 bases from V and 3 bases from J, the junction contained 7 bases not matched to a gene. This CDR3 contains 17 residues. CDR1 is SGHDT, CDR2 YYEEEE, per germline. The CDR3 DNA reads TGTGCCAGCAGCTTCCTAGCGGGAGGGCCAGGGACAGATACGCAGTATTTT. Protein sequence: CASSFLAGGPGTDTQYF.

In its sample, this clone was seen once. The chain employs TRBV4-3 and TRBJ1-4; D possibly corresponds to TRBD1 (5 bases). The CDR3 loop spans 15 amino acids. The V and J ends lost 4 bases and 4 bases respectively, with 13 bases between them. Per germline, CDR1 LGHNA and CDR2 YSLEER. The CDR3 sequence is CASSRLRDGNEKLFF. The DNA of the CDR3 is TGCGCCAGCAGCCGGTTGCGGGACGGTAATGAAAAACTGTTTTTT.

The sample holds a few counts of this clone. CDR3 region: CASSFRPGDEKLFF. In DNA form, the CDR3 reads TGCGCCAGCAGCTTCAGGCCCGGGGACGAAAAACTGTTTTTT. V is TRBV5-1 and J is TRBJ1-4; a possible D gene is TRBD1 (5 bases). The CDR3 totals 14 residues. Between the trimmed V and J ends, which lost 2 bases and 8 bases, there was a span of 13 bases. The V gene's germline CDR1 is SGHRS and CDR2 YFSETQ.

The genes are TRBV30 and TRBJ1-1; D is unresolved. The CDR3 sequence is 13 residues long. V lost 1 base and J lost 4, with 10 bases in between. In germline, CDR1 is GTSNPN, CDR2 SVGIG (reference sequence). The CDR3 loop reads CAWSDQIGTEAFF. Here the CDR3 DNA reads TGTGCCTGGAGTGACCAGATTGGCACTGAAGCTTTCTTT.

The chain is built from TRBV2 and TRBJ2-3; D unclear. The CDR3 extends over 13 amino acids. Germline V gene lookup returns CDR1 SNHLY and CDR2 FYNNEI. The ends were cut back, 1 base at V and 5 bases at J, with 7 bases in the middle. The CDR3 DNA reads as TGTGCCAGCAGTGAAGGGGTAGGAGATACGCAGTATTTT. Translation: CASSEGVGDTQYF.

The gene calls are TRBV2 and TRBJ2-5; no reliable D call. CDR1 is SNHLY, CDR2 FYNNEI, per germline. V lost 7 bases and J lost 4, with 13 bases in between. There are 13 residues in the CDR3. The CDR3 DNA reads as TGTGCCAGCAAATTGGACGGATTAGAGACCCAGTACTTC. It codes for CASKLDGLETQYF.

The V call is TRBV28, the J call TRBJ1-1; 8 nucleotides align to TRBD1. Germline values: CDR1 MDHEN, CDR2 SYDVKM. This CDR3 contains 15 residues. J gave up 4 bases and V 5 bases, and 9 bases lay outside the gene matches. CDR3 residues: CASSPNQGAGTEAFF. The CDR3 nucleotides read TGTGCCAGCAGTCCTAACCAGGGGGCCGGCACTGAAGCTTTCTTT. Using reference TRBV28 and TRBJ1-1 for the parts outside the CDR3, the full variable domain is DVKVTQSSRYLVKRTGEKVFLECVQDMDHENMFWYRQDPGLGLRLIYFSYDVKMKEKGDIPEGYSVSREKKERFSLILESASTNQTSMYLCASSPNQGAGTEAFFGQGTRLTVV.

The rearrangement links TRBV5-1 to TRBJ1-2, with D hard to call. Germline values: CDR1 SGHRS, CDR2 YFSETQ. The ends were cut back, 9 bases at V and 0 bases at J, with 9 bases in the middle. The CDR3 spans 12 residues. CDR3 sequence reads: CATGGSNYGYTF. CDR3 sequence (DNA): TGCGCCACCGGTGGTTCTAACTATGGCTACACCTTC. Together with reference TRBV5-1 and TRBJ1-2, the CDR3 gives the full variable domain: KAGVTQTPRYLIKTRGQQVTLSCSPISGHRSVSWYQQTPGQGLQFLFEYFSETQRNKGNFPGRFSGRQFSNSRSEMNVSTLELGDSALYLCATGGSNYGYTFGSGTRLTVV.

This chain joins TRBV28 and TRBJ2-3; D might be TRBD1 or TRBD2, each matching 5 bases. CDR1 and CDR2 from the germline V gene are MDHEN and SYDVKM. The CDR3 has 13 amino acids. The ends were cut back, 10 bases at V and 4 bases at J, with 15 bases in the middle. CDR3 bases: TGTGCCACGGGAAGGGGTTGGGCAGATACGCAGTATTTT. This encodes CATGRGWADTQYF.

CDR3 in amino acids: CASSPLVSTDTQYF. In DNA form, the CDR3 reads TGTGCCAGCAGCCCCCTAGTCAGCACAGATACGCAGTATTTT. The chain combines TRBV7-2 with TRBJ2-3, with D uncertain. Germline V CDR1 and CDR2: SGHTA, FQGNSA. The CDR3 loop spans 14 amino acids. Trimming left V 5 bases short and J 0 bases short, with 9 bases between.

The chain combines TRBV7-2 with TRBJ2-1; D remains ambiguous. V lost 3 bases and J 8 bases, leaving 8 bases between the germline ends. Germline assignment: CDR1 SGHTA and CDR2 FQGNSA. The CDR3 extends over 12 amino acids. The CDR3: CASSFWVHEQFF. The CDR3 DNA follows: TGTGCCAGCAGCTTTTGGGTCCATGAGCAGTTCTTC.

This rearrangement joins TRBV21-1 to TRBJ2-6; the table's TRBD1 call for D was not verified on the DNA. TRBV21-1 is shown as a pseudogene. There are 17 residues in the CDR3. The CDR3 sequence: CASSTGSKSSGANVLTF. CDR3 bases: TGTGCCAGCAGCACAGGGTCGAAGTCCTCTGGGGCCAACGTCCTGACTTTC.

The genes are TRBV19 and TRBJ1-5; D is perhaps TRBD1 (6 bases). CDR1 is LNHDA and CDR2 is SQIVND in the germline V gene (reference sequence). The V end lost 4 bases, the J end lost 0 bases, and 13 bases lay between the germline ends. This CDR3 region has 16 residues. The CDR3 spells CASSRRQEASNQPQHF. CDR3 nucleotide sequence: TGTGCCAGTAGTAGGAGACAGGAGGCTAGCAATCAGCCCCAGCATTTT.

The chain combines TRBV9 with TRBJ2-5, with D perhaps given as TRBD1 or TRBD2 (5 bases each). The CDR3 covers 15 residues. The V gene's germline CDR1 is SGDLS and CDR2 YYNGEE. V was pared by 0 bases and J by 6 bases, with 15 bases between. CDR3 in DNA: TGTGCCAGCAGCGTAGGGCTTGGGGGATCGAAGACCCAGTACTTC. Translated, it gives CASSVGLGGSKTQYF.

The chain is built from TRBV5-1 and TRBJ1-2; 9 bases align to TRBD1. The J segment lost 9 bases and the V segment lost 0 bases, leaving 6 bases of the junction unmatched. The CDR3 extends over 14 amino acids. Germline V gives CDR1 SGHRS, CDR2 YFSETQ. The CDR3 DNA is TGCGCCAGCAGCTTGGGTGGACAGGGGTATAGCTACACCTTC. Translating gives CASSLGGQGYSYTF.

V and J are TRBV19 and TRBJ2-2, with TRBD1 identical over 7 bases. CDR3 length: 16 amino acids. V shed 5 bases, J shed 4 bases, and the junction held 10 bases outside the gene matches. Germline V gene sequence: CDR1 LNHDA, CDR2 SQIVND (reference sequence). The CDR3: CASSGVQGRGTGELFF. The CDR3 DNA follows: TGTGCCAGTAGTGGGGTACAGGGGCGAGGCACCGGGGAGCTGTTTTTT.

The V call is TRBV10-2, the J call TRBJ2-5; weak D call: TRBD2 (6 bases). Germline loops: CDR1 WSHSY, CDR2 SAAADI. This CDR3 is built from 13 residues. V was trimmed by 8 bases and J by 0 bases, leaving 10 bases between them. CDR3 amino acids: CASGGEYQETQYF. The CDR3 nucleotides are TGCGCCAGCGGCGGGGAGTACCAAGAGACCCAGTACTTC.

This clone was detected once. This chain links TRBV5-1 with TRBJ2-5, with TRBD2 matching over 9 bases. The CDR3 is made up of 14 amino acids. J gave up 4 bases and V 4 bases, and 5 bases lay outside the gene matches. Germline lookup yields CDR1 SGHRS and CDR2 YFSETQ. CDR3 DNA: TGCGCCAGCAGCACCGGGACTAGCAGAGAGACCCAGTACTTC. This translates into CASSTGTSRETQYF.

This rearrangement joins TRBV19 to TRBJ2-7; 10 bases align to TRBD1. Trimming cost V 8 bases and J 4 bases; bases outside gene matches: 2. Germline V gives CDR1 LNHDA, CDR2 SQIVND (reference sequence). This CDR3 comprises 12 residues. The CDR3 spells CASEGQGYEQYF. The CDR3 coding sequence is TGTGCCAGTGAGGGACAGGGGTACGAGCAGTACTTC.

The CDR3 nucleotides read TGTGCCAGCAGCTCGAGGAATGAGCAGTTCTTC. It codes for CASSSRNEQFF. V is TRBV7-3 and J is TRBJ2-1; D not certain. The V and J ends lost 4 bases and 7 bases respectively, with 5 bases between them. The CDR3 spans 11 residues. CDR1 SGHTA and CDR2 FQGTGA come from the germline V gene. Combining the CDR3 with reference TRBV7-3 and TRBJ2-1 gives the whole variable domain GAGVSQTPSNKVTEKGKYVELRCDPISGHTALYWYRQSLGQGPEFLIYFQGTGAADDSGLPNDRFFAVRPEGSVSTLKIQRTERGDSAVYLCASSSRNEQFFGPGTRLTVL.

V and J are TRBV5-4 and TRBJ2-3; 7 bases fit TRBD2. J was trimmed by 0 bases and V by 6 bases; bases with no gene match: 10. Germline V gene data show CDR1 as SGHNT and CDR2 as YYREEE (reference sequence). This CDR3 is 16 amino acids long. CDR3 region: CASTPEAGPSTDTQYF. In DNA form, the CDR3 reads TGTGCCAGCACCCCTGAAGCGGGGCCTAGCACAGATACGCAGTATTTT.

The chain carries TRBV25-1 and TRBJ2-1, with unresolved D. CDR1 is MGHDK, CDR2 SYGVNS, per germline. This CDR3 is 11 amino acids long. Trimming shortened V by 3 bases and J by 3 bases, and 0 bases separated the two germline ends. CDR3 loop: CASSDYNEQFF. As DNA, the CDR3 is TGTGCCAGCAGTGACTACAATGAGCAGTTCTTC.